This TCR beta chain came from a study of cytomegalovirus exposure and HLA in healthy donors. Of note for this clone: Its antigen is unknown.

Study-wide results and limits: A later analysis associated 15,000 or so TCR beta sequences with HLA alleles at a 0.05 false discovery rate. Within a later analysis, the majority of CMV-associated TCR beta chains appeared HLA-restricted. When analyzed later, the rates of TCR association showed variation by HLA locus, with DRB1 the most and HLA-C the fewest.

Trimming at V came to 5 bases and at J to 2 bases, leaving 4 bases not matched to a gene. Germline V gene lookup returns CDR1 SGHNT and CDR2 YYREEE (reference sequence). CDR3 size: 13 residues. The PCR was carried out with 60 Vbeta primers and 13 Jbeta primers. As originally analysed: It was a later analysis that counted roughly 80 million unique TCR beta chains, of which some 12 million were shared. Only in-frame clones appear in the TCRdb table, and some are missing; sequencing was by immunoSEQ multiplex PCR. V, J and clone size are taken as reported in that table, and D and trimming were inferred from the DNA itself. This table holds some 110,000 clones, about four fifths found once.

The sequenced sample was PBMCs. The sequence was obtained from a man aged 30 to 45 in good health and CMV-seronegative. V is TRBV5-4 and J is TRBJ2-7, with TRBD2 matching over 7 bases. For the CDR3, the DNA is TGTGCCAGCAGACCTAGCGGCCCCTACGAGCAGTACTTC. Translating it yields CASRPSGPYEQYF. Based on the CDR3 plus reference TRBV5-4 and TRBJ2-7, the full variable domain is ETGVTQSPTHLIKTRGQQVTLRCSSQSGHNTVSWYQQALGQGPQFIFQYYREEENGRGNFPPRFSGLQFPNYSSELNVNALELDDSALYLCASRPSGPYEQYFGPGTRLTVT.